This T cell receptor beta chain was documented in a study of metastatic and nonmetastatic thyroid tumors. Study overall: Comparative analysis of repertoires was undertaken across blood and tumor or nodule tissue obtained from malignant and benign thyroid patients.

CDR3 size: 14 residues. The V end lost 0 bases, the J end lost 5 bases, and 7 bases lay between the germline ends. In germline, CDR1 is SGHNT, CDR2 YENEEA. Patients were all untreated before their thyroid surgery. TCRdb re-called clones from the PCR reads using MiXCR. The data show about 12,000 clones, with roughly 21% seen just once and about 12% held by the top ten. This sequence was found in a female donor with papillary thyroid cancer or a benign thyroid nodule (not recorded which). Some clones in this sample may be carry-over from other donors' samples. This chain uses TRBV11-3 with TRBJ2-2, with a possible D match to TRBD2 (5 bases). Sequenced sample: adjacent normal tissue. CDR3 nucleotide sequence: TGTGCCAGCAGCTTAGAGGAGCGGACCGGGGAGCTGTTTTTT. Amino acid sequence: CASSLEERTGELFF.